What follows is one T cell receptor beta chain and its context. Its antigen is not known. This record comes from a study of OX40 agonist ivuxolimab in advanced cancers. About the study: The study enrolled dose-escalation patients with hepatocellular carcinoma, melanoma, renal cell or head and neck cancer.

Profiling relied on immunoSEQ multiplex PCR, and the TCRdb table lists in-frame clones only, not all of them. The sample lists roughly 48,000 clones; about 83% were seen once. Findings of the study overall: Among expanded peripheral T cells, antigen specificity went undetermined. The study found that CD8+ T cells averaged more expanded clones than CD4+.

The germline V gene has CDR1 KGHSH and CDR2 LQKENI. Trimming stripped 3 bases from V and 3 bases from J, with 12 bases between. This CDR3 has 14 residues. The chain couples TRBV18 to TRBJ2-7; no reliable D call. Sequencing was performed on CD4+ or CD8+ T cells sorted from blood, taken in a trial of the OX40 agonist ivuxolimab. The sequence came from an adult with an advanced solid tumor such as melanoma, head and neck, liver or kidney cancer. DNA of the CDR3: TGTGCCAGCTCACCTTTCAATAAGGACTACGAGCAGTACTTC. Its protein product is CASSPFNKDYEQYF.